These 2 T cell receptor beta chains share one sample of origin, sequenced in a study of cytomegalovirus exposure and HLA in healthy donors. The PCR used 60 Vbeta and 13 Jbeta primers. TCRdb's copy holds only in-frame clones and misses some; the assay was immunoSEQ multiplex PCR. The data show some 180,000 clones, about 83% seen once. Specimen: PBMCs. The source is a man in his forties in good health and CMV-seropositive.

This clone has just one count. The V and J genes are TRBV27 and TRBJ1-5, with TRBD1 matching over 9 bases. Trimming cost V 0 bases and J 4 bases; bases outside gene matches: 7. Germline V CDR1 and CDR2: MNHEY, SMNVEV (reference sequence). There are 17 residues in the CDR3. CDR3 in amino acids: CASSLSRWTGDNQPQHF. DNA for the CDR3: TGTGCCAGCAGTTTATCAAGGTGGACAGGGGATAATCAGCCCCAGCATTTT.

The rearrangement joins TRBV28 to TRBJ2-1; 10 positions agree with TRBD2. The germline CDR1 and CDR2 sequences are MDHEN and SYDVKM. The V and J ends lost 3 bases and 5 bases, in that order; junction bases with no gene match: 4. The length of the CDR3 is 15 residues. The CDR3 loop is CASSFTSGINNEQFF. CDR3 DNA sequence: TGTGCCAGCAGTTTCACTAGCGGGATTAACAATGAGCAGTTCTTC.